This record looks at one T cell receptor beta chain sequence and its context. The data originate from a study of blood T cell repertoires in COVID-19. Study information: Samples taken during acute and convalescent COVID-19 were collected in the United States, Italy and Spain. T cells, B-cell-depleted T cells, or PBMCs supplied cDNA or gDNA.

In the authors' methods: Counts of nucleated cells, estimated from reference gene primer amplification, were obtained. Some clones are missing from TCRdb's copy, which holds only in-frame ones; the method was immunoSEQ multiplex PCR. D and trimming were read from the DNA, whereas the V and J calls and clone size are those reported in that table. This table has roughly 380,000 clones, 70% to 85% appearing once. The germline V gene encodes CDR1 SGHAT and CDR2 FQNNGV. V was shortened by 5 bases and J by 2 bases, with 6 bases between the two germline ends. This CDR3 has 12 amino acids. The sequence came from a human donor with acute or convalescent COVID-19. The donor label of this sample is uncertain. The V gene is TRBV11-2, the J gene TRBJ1-2; D is undetermined. Sequenced input: peripheral blood. CDR3 coding DNA: TGTGCCAGCAGCCCACTAAACTATGGCTACACCTTC. Translation: CASSPLNYGYTF.